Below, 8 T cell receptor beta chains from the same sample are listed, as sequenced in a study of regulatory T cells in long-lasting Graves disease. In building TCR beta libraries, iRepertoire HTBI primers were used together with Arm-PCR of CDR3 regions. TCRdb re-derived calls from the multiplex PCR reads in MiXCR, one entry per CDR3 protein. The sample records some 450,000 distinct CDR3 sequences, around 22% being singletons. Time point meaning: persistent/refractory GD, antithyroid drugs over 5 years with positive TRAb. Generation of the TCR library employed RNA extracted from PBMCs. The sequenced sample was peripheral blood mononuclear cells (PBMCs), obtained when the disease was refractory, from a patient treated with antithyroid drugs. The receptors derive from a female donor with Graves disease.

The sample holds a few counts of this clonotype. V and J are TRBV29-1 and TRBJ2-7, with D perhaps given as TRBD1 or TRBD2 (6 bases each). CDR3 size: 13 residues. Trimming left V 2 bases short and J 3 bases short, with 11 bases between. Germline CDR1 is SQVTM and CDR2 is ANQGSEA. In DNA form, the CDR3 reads TGCAGCGTTGAATCCGGGGGCAACTACGAGCAGTACTTC. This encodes CSVESGGNYEQYF.

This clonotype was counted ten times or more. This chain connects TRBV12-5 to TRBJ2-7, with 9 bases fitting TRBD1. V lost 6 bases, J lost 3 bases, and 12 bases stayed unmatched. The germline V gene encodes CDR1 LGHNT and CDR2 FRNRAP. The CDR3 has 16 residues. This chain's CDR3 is CASGIPPGTGYYEQYF. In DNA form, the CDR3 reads TGTGCTAGTGGCATCCCCCCCGGGACAGGGTACTACGAGCAGTACTTC. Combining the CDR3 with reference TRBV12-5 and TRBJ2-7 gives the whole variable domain DARVTQTPRHKVTEMGQEVTMRCQPILGHNTVFWYRQTMMQGLELLAYFRNRAPLDDSGMPKDRFSAEMPDATLATLKIQPSEPRDSAVYFCASGIPPGTGYYEQYFGPGTRLTVT.

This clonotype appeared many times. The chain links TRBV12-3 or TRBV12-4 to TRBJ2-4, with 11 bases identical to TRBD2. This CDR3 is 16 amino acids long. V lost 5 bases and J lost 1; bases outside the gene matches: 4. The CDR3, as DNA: TGTGCCAGCAGTCCCCGACTAGCGGGGGCCAAAAACATTCAGTACTTC. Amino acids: CASSPRLAGAKNIQYF.

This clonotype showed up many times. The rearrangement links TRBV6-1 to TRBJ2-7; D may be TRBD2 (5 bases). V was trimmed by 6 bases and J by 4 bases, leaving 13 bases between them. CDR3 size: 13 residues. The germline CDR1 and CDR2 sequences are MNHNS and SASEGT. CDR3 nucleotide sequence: TGTGCCAGCAGCAATGAGGGCCAGTACGAGCAGTACTTC. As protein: CASSNEGQYEQYF.

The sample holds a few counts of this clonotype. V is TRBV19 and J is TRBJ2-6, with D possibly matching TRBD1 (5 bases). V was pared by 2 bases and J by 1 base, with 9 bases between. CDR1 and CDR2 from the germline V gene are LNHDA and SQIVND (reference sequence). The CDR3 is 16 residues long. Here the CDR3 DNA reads TGTGCCAGTAGTATACCAGGGCGGTCTGGGGCCAACGTCCTGACTTTC. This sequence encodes CASSIPGRSGANVLTF.

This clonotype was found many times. For the CDR3, the DNA is TGTGCCACCAGCAGAGATCTCGATCACGAGCAGTACTTC. Translating it yields CATSRDLDHEQYF. The chain is built from TRBV15 and TRBJ2-7; D call uncertain. Trimming left V 0 bases short and J 5 bases short, with 8 bases between. The CDR3 has 13 residues. Germline loops: CDR1 LNHNV, CDR2 YYDKDF (reference sequence).

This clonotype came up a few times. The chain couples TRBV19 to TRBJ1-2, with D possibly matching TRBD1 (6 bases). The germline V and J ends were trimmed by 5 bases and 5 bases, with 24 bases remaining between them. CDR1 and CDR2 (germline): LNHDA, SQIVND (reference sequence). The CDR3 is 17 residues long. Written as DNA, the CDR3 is TGTGCCAGTAGTTCCCCTCGAGGGAACAGGGTACCATATGGCTACACCTTC. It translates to CASSSPRGNRVPYGYTF.

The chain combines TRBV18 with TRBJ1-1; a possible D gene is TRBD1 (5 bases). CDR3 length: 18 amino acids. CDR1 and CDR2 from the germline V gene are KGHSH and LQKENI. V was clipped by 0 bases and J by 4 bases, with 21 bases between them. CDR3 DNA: TGTGCCAGCTCACCACCGAAGGGGTCAGGAGGGAAGGGCACTGAAGCTTTCTTT. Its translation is CASSPPKGSGGKGTEAFF.